What follows describes a single T cell receptor (beta chain). Antigen: not known. One end of the junction varies from germline; a read error may be responsible. This sample stems from a study of T cell responses to AZD1222 COVID-19 vaccine. General study points: The span of vaccine-associated CD4 TCRs extended across spike, with dominance at 160-218 and 743-854.

CDR3 size: 14 residues. CDR1 and CDR2 from the germline V gene are GTSNPN and SVGIG (reference sequence). Clones were sequenced by immunoSEQ multiplex PCR, and TCRdb holds only the in-frame ones, with some missing. The table lists 180,000 or so clones, approximately 91% of them singletons. The gene calls are TRBV30 and TRBJ1-1; 12 nucleotides agree with TRBD1. This TCR was recovered from an adult who received the AZD1222 COVID-19 vaccine. Here the sequenced sample was peripheral blood, taken 28 days after the second AZD1222 dose. CDR3 DNA: TGTGCCTGGAGGGAAACCGGGACAGGGGGCGGCATTCAATTT. Protein sequence: CAWRETGTGGGIQF. The whole variable domain, remainder taken from reference TRBV30 and TRBJ1-1, is SQTIHQWPATLVQPVGSPLSLECTVEGTSNPNLYWYRQAAGRGLQLLFYSVGIGQISSEVPQNLSASRPQDRQFILSSKKLLLSDSGFYLCAWRETGTGGGIQFGQGTRLTVV.